What follows are 10 T cell receptor beta chains derived from one specimen sequenced in a study of OX40 agonist ivuxolimab in advanced cancers. Repertoires were generated with immunoSEQ multiplex PCR, while TCRdb's copy carries only in-frame clones and drops some. Of approximately 110,000 clones in the sample, roughly 92% were seen once. The sample was CD4+ or CD8+ T cells sorted from blood, taken in a trial of the OX40 agonist ivuxolimab. These receptor sequences come from an adult with an advanced solid tumor such as melanoma, head and neck, liver or kidney cancer.

The V call is TRBV6-5, the J call TRBJ2-2; D is uncertain. V dropped 6 bases and J dropped 3 bases, with 2 bases sitting between them. Germline V gene data show CDR1 as MNHEY and CDR2 as SVGAGI. The CDR3 is made up of 11 amino acids. DNA for the CDR3: TGTGCCAGCAGAGACACCGGGGAGCTGTTTTTT. Translating it yields CASRDTGELFF.

V gene TRBV5-1 combines with J gene TRBJ2-2, with a weak D call TRBD1 (5 bases). CDR1 and CDR2 (germline): SGHRS, YFSETQ. V was shortened by 0 bases and J by 6 bases, with 18 bases between the two germline ends. This CDR3 region has 17 residues. CDR3 sequence: CASSLGRNSRDPGELFF. DNA for the CDR3: TGCGCCAGCAGCTTGGGACGCAATAGCAGGGATCCCGGGGAGCTGTTTTTT.

The chain has TRBV18 and TRBJ2-7, with 9 bases identical to TRBD1. The CDR3 length is 15 residues. The germline V gene encodes CDR1 KGHSH and CDR2 LQKENI. The V and J ends lost 3 bases and 0 bases, in that order; junction bases with no gene match: 3. The CDR3 DNA is TGTGCCAGCTCACCGGGGACAGGGAGCTCCTACGAGCAGTACTTC. Translated: CASSPGTGSSYEQYF.

In this sample, this clone turned up a few times. V gene TRBV18 combines with J gene TRBJ1-2; a possible D gene is TRBD1 (6 bases). V lost 0 bases, J lost 6 bases, and 14 bases lay in between. Germline CDR1 and CDR2: KGHSH and LQKENI. This CDR3 has 15 amino acids. The CDR3 spells CASSPPQGRADGYTF. The CDR3 DNA sequence: TGTGCCAGCTCACCACCCCAGGGGCGAGCAGATGGCTACACCTTC.

This chain joins TRBV5-4 and TRBJ1-4; 12 bases line up with TRBD1. CDR3 length: 17 residues. The V and J ends lost 4 bases and 7 bases, in that order; junction bases with no gene match: 11. Per the germline V gene, CDR1 is SGHNT and CDR2 is YYREEE (reference sequence). The CDR3 sequence: CASSTPGTGGGGEKLFF. The DNA for the CDR3 is TGTGCCAGCAGCACTCCCGGGACAGGGGGCGGGGGTGAAAAACTGTTTTTT.

The V call is TRBV30, the J call TRBJ2-4; D call uncertain. CDR1 GTSNPN and CDR2 SVGIG come from the germline V gene (reference sequence). V was cut by 3 bases and J by 9 bases, with 12 bases left in between. This CDR3 spans 12 amino acids. CDR3 coding DNA: TGTGCCTGGAGGGATACACTCCCCATTCAGTACTTC. The encoded protein is CAWRDTLPIQYF. Using reference TRBV30 and TRBJ2-4 for the parts outside the CDR3, the full variable domain is SQTIHQWPATLVQPVGSPLSLECTVEGTSNPNLYWYRQAAGRGLQLLFYSVGIGQISSEVPQNLSASRPQDRQFILSSKKLLLSDSGFYLCAWRDTLPIQYFGAGTRLSVL.

The gene calls are TRBV2 and TRBJ2-5, with unresolved D. Trimming cost V 4 bases and J 5 bases, with 5 bases left between them. Per the germline V gene, CDR1 is SNHLY and CDR2 is FYNNEI. The CDR3 has 11 residues. CDR3 nucleotide sequence: TGTGCCAGCAGTGCTTGGGAGACCCAGTACTTC. It is translated as CASSAWETQYF.

The rearrangement joins TRBV6-5 to TRBJ1-1, with 10 bases fitting TRBD1. Germline V gene sequence: CDR1 MNHEY, CDR2 SVGAGI. The ends lost 0 bases at V and 4 bases at J; junction bases unmatched: 2. The CDR3 covers 15 residues. The CDR3 DNA is TGTGCCAGCAGTTACTCGGGACAGGGGTTCACTGAAGCTTTCTTT. It codes for CASSYSGQGFTEAFF.

The V gene is TRBV28, the J gene TRBJ2-7; D is possibly TRBD1 (5 bases). V was cut by 6 bases and J by 5 bases, with 11 bases left in between. Looked up from germline, CDR1 is MDHEN and CDR2 is SYDVKM. This CDR3 region has 12 residues. The CDR3 DNA is TGTGCCAGCAGCCAGACAGTCAACGAGCAGTACTTC. Translating it yields CASSQTVNEQYF.

The V call is TRBV18, the J call TRBJ1-5; D is undetermined. The V gene's germline CDR1 is KGHSH and CDR2 LQKENI. The CDR3 length is 15 residues. Trimming took 6 bases from V and 2 from J, leaving 14 bases between them. The CDR3 bases are TGTGCCAGCTCCCTTACGATAGAGGGCAATCAGCCCCAGCATTTT. It translates to CASSLTIEGNQPQHF.